The 10 T cell receptor delta chains presented below share a single source sample, sequenced in a study of gamma-delta T cells after stem cell transplantation. TCRdb ran CATT on the RT-PCR reads. The sample has about 1,300 delta-chain clones, 1.5% to 2% seen once. Material for sequencing was gamma-delta T cells. These receptors were taken from a human donor. It is not recorded whose cells these are; they may come from a transplant donor.

On this clone itself: TCRdb pairs this DNA with a much larger clone's protein that differs at residue 6, likely a read error; the protein shown was translated from the DNA. The CDR3, as DNA: TGTGCCTGTGACACCATAGGGGAGAACTTTAAACTCATCTTT. This sequence encodes CACDTIGENFKLIF. The V and J genes are TRDV2 and TRDJ1; D is perhaps TRDD3 (5 bases). The V and J ends lost 0 bases and 7 bases respectively, with 14 bases between them. The CDR3 has 14 amino acids. CDR1 and CDR2 (germline): GEAIGNYY, EKD.

This clone was picked up a small number of times. TCRdb attributes to this sequence the protein of a much larger clone, which differs from the DNA translation at residue 9; a read error is likely, and the protein displayed is translated from the DNA. The gene calls are TRDV2 and TRDJ1, with D perhaps TRDD3 (6 bases). The CDR3 sequence is 16 residues long. V lost 3 bases and J 0 bases, leaving 16 bases between the germline ends. The V gene's germline CDR1 is GEAIGNYY and CDR2 EKD. The CDR3 region is CACDHLGGSYTDKLIF. As DNA, the CDR3 is TGTGCCTGTGACCATCTTGGGGGGTCGTACACCGATAAACTCATCTTT.

In its sample, this clone was seen a few times. This likely reflects a read error, since a far larger clone is one base away. The same CDR3 is also encoded by other DNA sequences in this sample. This sequence joins TRDV2 and TRDJ1; 8 positions match TRDD3. CDR1 and CDR2 from the germline V gene are GEAIGNYY and EKD. The length of the CDR3 is 14 residues. The chain's CDR3 is CACDTILGADKLIF. In DNA form, the CDR3 reads TGTGCCTGCGACACCATACTGGGGGCCGATAAACTCATCTTT.

In the case of this clone: This DNA's translation and the protein TCRdb lists, from a much larger clone, do not match at residue 9, likely due to a read error; the protein shown is translated from the DNA. The chain has TRDV2 and TRDJ1, with 7 nucleotides matching TRDD3. Losses at the gene ends were 7 bases for V and 1 base for J; bases not matched to a gene: 14. CDR3 length: 16 residues. Germline V lookup: CDR1 GEAIGNYY, CDR2 EKD. The CDR3 region is CACQSLGGHLTDKLIF. CDR3 DNA: TGTGCCTGCCAAAGCCTTGGGGGACACCTCACCGATAAACTCATCTTT.

On this clone: The likely explanation is a read error, given a far larger clone one base away. The sample holds other DNA sequences that translate to the same CDR3. CDR3 DNA sequence: TGTGCCTGTGACACCGTCTCTTCCGGGGGTTTTTACACCGATAAACTCATCTTT. The encoded protein is CACDTVSSGGFYTDKLIF. V is TRDV2 and J is TRDJ1; D could derive from TRDD2 or TRDD3 (5 bases each). V dropped 0 bases and J dropped 0 bases, with 19 bases sitting between them. Germline V gene data show CDR1 as GEAIGNYY and CDR2 as EKD. This CDR3 has 18 amino acids.

This clone was seen a handful of times. The protein in TCRdb stems from a much larger clone and differs at residue 3 from this DNA's translation, likely a read error; here the protein is translated from the DNA. The chain joins TRDV2 to TRDJ1; perhaps D is TRDD2 or TRDD3 (5 bases each). The CDR3 covers 18 residues. CDR1 and CDR2 from the germline V gene are GEAIGNYY and EKD. The CDR3 loop reads CARDTVSSGGFYTDKLIF. CDR3 nucleotide sequence: TGTGCCCGTGACACCGTCTCTTCCGGGGGGTTTTACACCGATAAACTCATCTTT.

This clone came up a few times. TCRdb has a much larger clone's protein, which differs at residue 7 from the translation of this DNA, likely because of a read error; what is shown is the protein translated from the DNA. The chain uses TRDV2 and TRDJ1, with a weak D call TRDD3 (6 bases). Trimming cost V 5 bases and J 0 bases, with 24 bases left between them. This CDR3 comprises 18 residues. Germline CDR1 GEAIGNYY, CDR2 EKD. The CDR3 DNA reads as TGTGCCTGTGTCCCCGTACCGGGGGACCACTTTTACACCGATAAACTCATCTTT. Amino acids: CACVPVPGDHFYTDKLIF.

This clone counts as medium-sized. It is likely a read error: a sequence one base away is far more abundant. The rearrangement joins TRDV2 to TRDJ1; D not resolved. The V and J ends lost 0 bases and 0 bases respectively, with 16 bases between them. This CDR3 comprises 17 residues. Per the germline V gene, CDR1 is GEAIGNYY and CDR2 is EKD. The CDR3 nucleotides are TGTGCCTGTGACACCGCTTGGGAGTCCTCTTACACCGATAAACTCATCTTT. As protein: CACDTAWESSYTDKLIF.

Remarks on this clone: This likely traces to a read error, being one base from a far larger clone. The rearrangement links TRDV1 to TRDJ1; 13 bases fit TRDD3. Germline assignment: CDR1 TSWWSYY and CDR2 QGS. The V and J ends lost 0 bases and 1 base, in that order; junction bases with no gene match: 23. This CDR3 contains 24 residues. As DNA, the CDR3 is TGTGCTCTTGGGGAACTAGGAATGTTTCCGCCTCGGTACTGGGGGATACGCGGCACCGATAAACTCATCTTT. Encoded protein: CALGELGMFPPRYWGIRGTDKLIF.

This clone was detected a few times. The translation of this DNA and the TCRdb protein of a much larger clone differ at residue 9, probably owing to a read error; the protein shown here is translated from the DNA. V usage is TRDV2 and J usage is TRDJ1; D is possibly TRDD2 (5 bases). Trimming removed 0 bases at V and 0 bases at J, with 19 bases between. The germline gives CDR1 GEAIGNYY, CDR2 EKD. The CDR3 is 18 residues long. CDR3 sequence reads: CACDTVSSEGFYTDKLIF. Written as DNA, the CDR3 is TGTGCCTGTGACACCGTCTCTTCCGAGGGGTTTTACACCGATAAACTCATCTTT.